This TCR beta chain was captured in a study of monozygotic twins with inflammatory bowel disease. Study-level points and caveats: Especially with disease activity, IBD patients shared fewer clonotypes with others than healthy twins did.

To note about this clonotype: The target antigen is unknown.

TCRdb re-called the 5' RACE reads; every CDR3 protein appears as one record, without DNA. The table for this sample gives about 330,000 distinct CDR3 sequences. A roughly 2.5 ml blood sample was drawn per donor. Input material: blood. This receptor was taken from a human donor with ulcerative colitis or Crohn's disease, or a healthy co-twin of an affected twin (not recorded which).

The CDR3 loop is CASSTKGGVSTGELFF. The chain joins TRBV5-4 to TRBJ2-2; the D gene TCRdb calls, TRBD1, cannot be checked with no DNA. The CDR3 is 16 residues long. CDR1 is SGHNT, CDR2 YYREEE, per germline (reference sequence).